A selection of T cell receptor beta chains follows, all from one sample in a study of shared clonotypes between healthy human individuals. Libraries were prepared by immunoSEQ multiplex PCR; TCRdb keeps only in-frame clonotypes and omits some of them. The data show around 100,000 clones, roughly 70% seen once. The sequencing input was memory CD8+ T cells sorted from blood. These TCRs come from a woman aged 30 to 39 in good health. The CDR3 runs from the conserved cysteine through the conserved F or W. The D gene is left open where the match is weak. Clone size is stated in some rows and not others, as once, few, many or a class when expanded.

d_call	v_call	j_call	clone_size	cdr3_nt	cdr3_aa
TRBD1	TRBV7-9	TRBJ2-7	once	TGTGCCAGCAGCTTTGGACAGGGGGGATCCTACGAGCAGTACTTC	CASSFGQGGSYEQYF
NA	TRBV7-6	TRBJ2-7	NA	TGTGCCAGCAGCTTCTCACTTGGCTACGAGCAGTACTTC	CASSFSLGYEQYF
NA	TRBV27	TRBJ2-2	few	TGTGCCAGCAGTTTATTGCTACCGCAGGACACCGGGGAGCTGTTTTTT	CASSLLLPQDTGELFF
TRBD1	TRBV7-6	TRBJ2-7	NA	TGTGCCAGCAGCTTAGCGTTGACAGGGGGCTACGAGCAGTACTTC	CASSLALTGGYEQYF
TRBD2	TRBV29-1	TRBJ2-7	NA	TGCAGCGTTGGACTAGCGGGAGACAATCAGTACTTC	CSVGLAGDNQYF
TRBD2	TRBV5-1	TRBJ2-2	NA	TGCGCCAGCAGCTTGGCCTCTCGGACTAGCGGGAGGGGAGTCGGGGAGCTGTTTTTT	CASSLASRTSGRGVGELFF
TRBD2	TRBV6-1	TRBJ2-7	few	TGTGCCAGCAGTGAAAAGGCGGGAGGGCCCCACGAGCAGTACTTC	CASSEKAGGPHEQYF
NA	TRBV6-4	TRBJ1-1	NA	TGTGCCAGCAGTGAGAGGGACGGCACTGAAGCTTTCTTT	CASSERDGTEAFF
NA	TRBV28	TRBJ2-3	NA	TGTGCCAGCAGTTGGGGGGTTAATAGCGGACTCACAGATACGCAGTATTTT	CASSWGVNSGLTDTQYF
TRBD2	TRBV6-1	TRBJ2-7	few	TGTGCCAGCAGTGGGGGGACTAGCGGGAGAGGCTACGAGCAGTACTTC	CASSGGTSGRGYEQYF
NA	TRBV10-3	TRBJ2-3	few	TGTGCCATCAGTGAGTCGTTGGACGCTGATACGCAGTATTTT	CAISESLDADTQYF
TRBD1	TRBV5-1	TRBJ2-2	few	TGCGCCAGCAGCTCCCGGGGGACAGGGAAGAGCGGGGAGCTGTTTTTT	CASSSRGTGKSGELFF
TRBD2	TRBV14	TRBJ2-1	NA	TGTGCCAGCAGCAGAGCGGGAGTTTACAATGAGCAGTTCTTC	CASSRAGVYNEQFF
TRBD2	TRBV15	TRBJ2-3	many	TGTGCCACCAGCAGAGATAGGGGCGGGAGTGATACGCAGTATTTT	CATSRDRGGSDTQYF
TRBD1	TRBV2	TRBJ2-6	once	TGTGCCAGCACCGATGGACAGGGGATTTCTGGGGCCAACGTCCTGACTTTC	CASTDGQGISGANVLTF
NA	TRBV6-6	TRBJ2-4	few	TGTGCCAGCAGTAACCAGGGGGGGAACATTCAGTACTTC	CASSNQGGNIQYF
TRBD1	TRBV5-1	TRBJ2-7	NA	TGCGCCAGCAGCTTTGACCGGGACAGGGTTTTGGACTACGAGCAGTACTTC	CASSFDRDRVLDYEQYF
TRBD1	TRBV7-9	TRBJ2-3	NA	TGTGCCAGCAGCCCAGGGAGGGACAGGGAAACAGATACGCAGTATTTT	CASSPGRDRETDTQYF
NA	TRBV9	TRBJ2-1	NA	TGTGCCAGCAGCCCCTCCTCGCTAGCGAGACATGAGCAGTTCTTC	CASSPSSLARHEQFF
NA	TRBV7-2	TRBJ2-1	NA	TGTGCCAGCAGCCGACGGTACTACAATGAGCAGTTCTTC	CASSRRYYNEQFF
NA	TRBV11-2	TRBJ1-3	NA	TGTGCCAGCAGCTCGTCCGGCTCTGGAAACACCATATATTTT	CASSSSGSGNTIYF
TRBD1	TRBV5-1	TRBJ1-2	once	TGCGCCAGCACGAAAAGGCAGGGGGGCGAGACGGTTGGCTACACCTTC	CASTKRQGGETVGYTF
NA	TRBV28	TRBJ1-1	once	TGTGCCAGCAGGAGGGATAACACTGAAGCTTTCTTT	CASRRDNTEAFF
TRBD1	TRBV5-1	TRBJ1-1	NA	TGCGCCAGCAGCCCTCCGGGACAGGGGACGAACACTGAAGCTTTCTTT	CASSPPGQGTNTEAFF
TRBD2	TRBV7-6	TRBJ2-1	NA	TGTGCCAGCAGCTTAGGCGGGAGTCTCGCAGGCGAGCAGTTCTTC	CASSLGGSLAGEQFF
TRBD1	TRBV28	TRBJ2-5	NA	TGTGCCAGCAGTTTACCCACCTCTCGAACAGGGGGGAAAGAGACCCAGTACTTC	CASSLPTSRTGGKETQYF
NA	TRBV2	TRBJ2-7	many	TGTGCCAGCAAATTTGTCAACGAGCAGTACTTC	CASKFVNEQYF
TRBD2	TRBV7-6	TRBJ2-5	NA	TGTGCCAGCAGGCAACCGGGACTAGGAATAAAGACCCAGTACTTC	CASRQPGLGIKTQYF
TRBD1	TRBV28	TRBJ1-5	NA	TGTGCCAGCATCATACAGGGGTTCGGGAATCAGCCCCAGCATTTT	CASIIQGFGNQPQHF
NA	TRBV5-1	TRBJ1-1	NA	TGCGCCAGCAGCTTGTTAGGGGGTTCTGAAGCTTTCTTT	CASSLLGGSEAFF
NA	TRBV16	TRBJ1-2	NA	TGTGCCAGCAGCCAATCGCCGGGGGCGGGCTATGATGGCTACACCTTC	CASSQSPGAGYDGYTF
NA	TRBV4-1	TRBJ1-1	NA	TGCGCCAGCAGCCAAGATCCGGGGAACACTGAAGCTTTCTTT	CASSQDPGNTEAFF
TRBD2	TRBV5-1	TRBJ2-1	NA	TGCGCCAGCAGCTTGGTAGGCGGGAGGGCCCTCAATGAGCAGTTCTTC	CASSLVGGRALNEQFF
TRBD1	TRBV10-2	TRBJ2-2	few	TGCGCCAGCAGTGAAAACAGGGGGGACGGGGAGCTGTTTTTT	CASSENRGDGELFF
TRBD2	TRBV19	TRBJ2-1	NA	TGTGCCAGTAGTATAGTTAGCGGGTCCTCCTACAATGAGCAGTTCTTC	CASSIVSGSSYNEQFF
NA	TRBV4-2	TRBJ1-5	few	TGTGCCAGCAGCCAGGCGGTAGACCAGCCCCAGCATTTT	CASSQAVDQPQHF
TRBD2	TRBV7-9	TRBJ2-1	NA	TGTGCCAGCAGCCCAACACAAACTAGCGGGAGAAGGGGGGAGCAGTTCTTC	CASSPTQTSGRRGEQFF
NA	TRBV29-1	TRBJ2-1	many	TGCAGCATAAATGAGCAGTTCTTC	CSINEQFF
TRBD2	TRBV25-1	TRBJ2-1	NA	TGTGCCAGCAGTGGTCGGACTAGCGGTGAGAGCTCCTACAATGAGCAGTTCTTC	CASSGRTSGESSYNEQFF
NA	TRBV5-1	TRBJ1-2	many	TGCGCCAGCAAGGGAGGGACTGAAGCTAACTATGGCTACACCTTC	CASKGGTEANYGYTF
NA	TRBV9	TRBJ1-3	NA	TGTGCCAGCAGCGTTACAAGGGCTCCTGGAAACACCATATATTTT	CASSVTRAPGNTIYF
NA	TRBV2	TRBJ1-5	NA	TGTGCCAGCAGTCGGGCCGGAGACTCTAGCAATCAGCCCCAGCATTTT	CASSRAGDSSNQPQHF
NA	TRBV7-8	TRBJ2-3	NA	TGTGCCAGCAGCTTAGAGAGGAAGCAGTATTTT	CASSLERKQYF
TRBD1	TRBV5-1	TRBJ1-5	NA	TGCGCCAGCAGCTTCACAGGGGGTCAGCCCCAGCATTTT	CASSFTGGQPQHF
TRBD2	TRBV9	TRBJ2-4	NA	TGTGCCAGCAGCGCGACGGCCCTGGGACTAGCGTTGGGCAAAAACATTCAGTACTTC	CASSATALGLALGKNIQYF
TRBD1	TRBV9	TRBJ1-2	NA	TGTGCCAGCAGCGGACGGACAGGGAGAAACTATGGCTACACCTTC	CASSGRTGRNYGYTF
NA	TRBV27	TRBJ2-1	NA	TGTGCCAGCAGTTTAAGAGGATACAATGAGCAGTTCTTC	CASSLRGYNEQFF
NA	TRBV6-1	TRBJ1-5	NA	TGTGCCAGCAGTGAATCTGCGTACGGTCAGCCCCAGCATTTT	CASSESAYGQPQHF
TRBD2	TRBV10-3	TRBJ2-7	medium-sized	TGTGCCATCAGTGGCCGAGAGGGGCTAGCGGTCTCATACTTC	CAISGREGLAVSYF
NA	TRBV14	TRBJ1-2	NA	TGTGCCAGCAGCCAAGTGACCCAGGTTGGCTATGGCTACACCTTC	CASSQVTQVGYGYTF
NA	TRBV27	TRBJ1-1	NA	TGTGCCAGCAGTCTACCCCGTGACACTGAAGCTTTCTTT	CASSLPRDTEAFF
NA	TRBV14	TRBJ1-1	few	TGTGCCAGCAGCCTACGTCCAGTGACTGAAGCTTTCTTT	CASSLRPVTEAFF
TRBD1	TRBV5-1	TRBJ1-1	once	TGCGCCAGCAGCTTGGACAGGGGCACTGAAGCTTTCTTT	CASSLDRGTEAFF
NA	TRBV4-1	TRBJ1-1	NA	TGCGCCAGCAGCGCACGGGGACAGAACACTGAAGCTTTCTTT	CASSARGQNTEAFF
NA	TRBV18	TRBJ2-3	NA	TGTGCCAGCTCACCAGACTACCTCAGCACAGATACGCAGTATTTT	CASSPDYLSTDTQYF
NA	TRBV10-2	TRBJ2-7	NA	TGCGCCAGCACGGCTAGCGACTCCTACGAGCAGTACTTC	CASTASDSYEQYF
NA	TRBV18	TRBJ2-5	NA	TGTGCCAGCTCACCGGGGCCGGGTCAAGAGACCCAGTACTTC	CASSPGPGQETQYF